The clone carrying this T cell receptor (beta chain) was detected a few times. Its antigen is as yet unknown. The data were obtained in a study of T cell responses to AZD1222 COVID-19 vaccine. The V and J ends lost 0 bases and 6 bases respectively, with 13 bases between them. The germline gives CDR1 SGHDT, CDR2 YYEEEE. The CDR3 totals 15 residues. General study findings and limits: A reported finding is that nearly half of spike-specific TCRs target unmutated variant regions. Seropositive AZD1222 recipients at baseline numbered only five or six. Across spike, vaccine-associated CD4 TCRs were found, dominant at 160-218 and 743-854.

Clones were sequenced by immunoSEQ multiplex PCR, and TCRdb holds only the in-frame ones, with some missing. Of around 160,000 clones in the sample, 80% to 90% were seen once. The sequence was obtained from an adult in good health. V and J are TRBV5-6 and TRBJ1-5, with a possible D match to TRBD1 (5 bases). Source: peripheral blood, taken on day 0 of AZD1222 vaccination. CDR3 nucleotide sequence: TGTGCCAGCAGCTTGGTTTCCAGGGAGGGTCAGCCCCAGCATTTT. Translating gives CASSLVSREGQPQHF.